Listed below are T cell receptor beta chains from one sample, sequenced in a study of blood T cell repertoires in COVID-19. The repertoire was sequenced with immunoSEQ multiplex PCR; TCRdb's copy has only in-frame clones and lacks some. Among some 330,000 clones listed, 83% were seen once. Specimen: PBMCs or T cells enriched from blood (not recorded which). All receptors come from a woman aged 50 to 60 who had recovered from COVID-19. Each CDR3 is given with its conserved first and last residue. D genes are given only for firm matches. Where a row states a size, it is once, few, many or the class of an expanded clone; other rows omit it.

V: TRBV11-2; J: TRBJ2-1; D: TRBD1; size: NA; CDR3: CASSPQGQGAGEQFF; DNA: TGTGCCAGCAGCCCTCAAGGACAGGGGGCAGGTGAGCAGTTCTTC
V: TRBV6-6; J: TRBJ2-1; D: NA; size: NA; CDR3: CVSSPGRGLFF; DNA: TGTGTCAGCTCACCCGGGAGGGGGCTGTTCTTC
V: TRBV20-1; J: TRBJ2-7; D: NA; size: NA; CDR3: CSARDSSQYF; DNA: TGCAGTGCTAGAGATTCTAGTCAGTACTTC
V: TRBV6-2/TRBV6-3; J: TRBJ2-3; D: TRBD2; size: once; CDR3: CASSPTGLASDTQYF; DNA: TGTGCCAGCAGTCCAACGGGACTAGCGTCAGATACGCAGTATTTT
V: TRBV3-1/TRBV3-2; J: TRBJ1-2; D: NA; size: NA; CDR3: CASRSTGMNYGYTF; DNA: TGTGCCAGCAGATCTACAGGGATGAACTATGGCTACACCTTC
V: TRBV28; J: TRBJ1-1; D: NA; size: NA; CDR3: CASSRLGAYEAFF; DNA: TGTGCCAGCAGCCGCCTGGGGGCATATGAAGCTTTCTTT
V: TRBV5-8; J: TRBJ1-1; D: NA; size: few; CDR3: CASSTGPNTEAFF; DNA: TGTGCCAGCAGCACTGGGCCGAACACTGAAGCTTTCTTT
V: TRBV5-4; J: TRBJ2-7; D: NA; size: NA; CDR3: CASSPSSVEDEQYF; DNA: TGTGCCAGCAGCCCATCTTCAGTGGAGGACGAGCAGTACTTC
V: TRBV7-2; J: TRBJ1-5; D: TRBD1; size: NA; CDR3: CASSLARDRGDRQPQHF; DNA: TGTGCCAGCAGCTTAGCGAGGGACAGGGGAGATCGTCAGCCCCAGCATTTT
V: TRBV7-8; J: TRBJ2-7; D: NA; size: once; CDR3: CASTGKGYEQYF; DNA: TGTGCCAGCACCGGGAAAGGTTACGAGCAGTACTTC
V: TRBV7-8; J: TRBJ1-1; D: NA; size: NA; CDR3: CASSLVGRSEAFF; DNA: TGTGCCAGCAGCTTAGTTGGGAGGTCTGAAGCTTTCTTT
V: TRBV7-2; J: TRBJ2-1; D: NA; size: NA; CDR3: CASSSHRGGMINEQFF; DNA: TGTGCCAGCAGCTCCCACCGAGGGGGAATGATCAATGAGCAGTTCTTC
V: TRBV27; J: TRBJ2-1; D: NA; size: NA; CDR3: CASSFGPSNEQFF; DNA: TGTGCCAGCAGTTTTGGGCCAAGCAATGAGCAGTTCTTC
V: TRBV11-3; J: TRBJ1-4; D: NA; size: NA; CDR3: CASSLNPGQSEKLFF; DNA: TGTGCCAGCAGCCTCAATCCAGGACAGTCTGAAAAACTGTTTTTT
V: TRBV10-3; J: TRBJ2-3; D: TRBD1; size: NA; CDR3: CAISETGGIDTQYF; DNA: TGTGCCATCAGTGAGACAGGGGGAATAGATACGCAGTATTTT
V: TRBV19; J: TRBJ2-2; D: NA; size: NA; CDR3: CASTPDSGELFF; DNA: TGTGCCAGTACCCCGGACAGCGGGGAGCTGTTTTTT
V: TRBV5-4; J: TRBJ1-4; D: NA; size: NA; CDR3: CASSPTVDEKLFF; DNA: TGTGCCAGCAGCCCAACAGTAGATGAAAAACTGTTTTTT
V: TRBV12-5; J: TRBJ1-4; D: NA; size: NA; CDR3: CASGLQTPGQVIF; DNA: TGTGCTAGTGGTTTGCAAACCCCGGGACAAGTGATATTT
V: TRBV18; J: TRBJ1-5; D: NA; size: NA; CDR3: CASSPVGGSNQPQHF; DNA: TGTGCCAGCTCACCAGTGGGGGGGAGCAATCAGCCCCAGCATTTT
V: TRBV19; J: TRBJ1-2; D: NA; size: NA; CDR3: CASSIRGGEGFGYTF; DNA: TGTGCCAGTAGTATTAGGGGGGGCGAAGGGTTTGGCTACACCTTC
V: TRBV19; J: TRBJ1-1; D: NA; size: NA; CDR3: CASSVQGVLNTEAFF; DNA: TGTGCCAGTAGTGTGCAGGGCGTTCTGAACACTGAAGCTTTCTTT
V: TRBV6-5; J: TRBJ1-2; D: NA; size: NA; CDR3: CASSYRGFGYTF; DNA: TGTGCCAGCAGTTACCGGGGTTTTGGCTACACCTTC
V: TRBV29-1; J: TRBJ2-7; D: NA; size: few; CDR3: CSALLSYEQYF; DNA: TGCAGCGCTCTTCTCTCCTACGAGCAGTACTTC
V: TRBV7-3; J: TRBJ2-6; D: NA; size: NA; CDR3: CASSLGGFGANVLTF; DNA: TGTGCCAGCAGCTTGGGGGGTTTCGGGGCCAACGTCCTGACTTTC
V: TRBV11-3; J: TRBJ1-1; D: NA; size: NA; CDR3: CASSFGGRGNTEAFF; DNA: TGTGCCAGCAGCTTCGGGGGGCGCGGGAACACTGAAGCTTTCTTT
V: TRBV23-1; J: TRBJ1-5; D: NA; size: NA; CDR3: CASSQSHNTGTEDSNQPQHF; DNA: TGCGCCAGCAGTCAATCCCATAATACCGGGACTGAGGATAGCAATCAGCCCCAGCATTTT
V: TRBV24-1; J: TRBJ1-4; D: NA; size: NA; CDR3: CATSDDSRNEKLFF; DNA: TGTGCCACCAGTGATGACAGCCGTAATGAAAAACTGTTTTTT
V: TRBV28; J: TRBJ2-1; D: NA; size: NA; CDR3: CAVVGAVYNEQFF; DNA: TGTGCCGTAGTCGGAGCCGTCTACAATGAGCAGTTCTTC
V: TRBV6-5; J: TRBJ2-7; D: NA; size: NA; CDR3: CASSSSQGKPYEQYF; DNA: TGTGCCAGCAGTTCATCCCAGGGGAAGCCCTACGAGCAGTACTTC
V: TRBV28; J: TRBJ1-1; D: NA; size: NA; CDR3: CASSLAGAILGAFF; DNA: TGTGCCAGCAGTTTAGCAGGGGCCATCCTAGGAGCTTTCTTT
V: TRBV7-2; J: TRBJ2-1; D: NA; size: NA; CDR3: CASSMSVHNEQFF; DNA: TGTGCCAGCAGCATGTCCGTTCACAATGAGCAGTTCTTC
V: TRBV5-6; J: TRBJ2-1; D: TRBD2; size: NA; CDR3: CASSLWGGLGVEFF; DNA: TGTGCCAGCAGCTTGTGGGGAGGGCTTGGGGTGGAGTTCTTC
V: TRBV3-1/TRBV3-2; J: TRBJ1-3; D: TRBD1; size: few; CDR3: CASSGDREYTGNTIYF; DNA: TGTGCCAGCAGCGGGGACAGGGAGTATACTGGAAACACCATATATTTT
V: TRBV19; J: TRBJ2-7; D: NA; size: NA; CDR3: CASSAPSYSSYEQYF; DNA: TGTGCCAGTAGTGCCCCAAGTTATAGCTCCTACGAGCAGTACTTC
V: TRBV15; J: TRBJ1-1; D: TRBD1; size: NA; CDR3: CATSRVVRTGLNTEAFF; DNA: TGTGCCACCAGCAGAGTTGTGAGGACAGGACTGAACACTGAAGCTTTCTTT
V: TRBV5-1; J: TRBJ1-3; D: NA; size: NA; CDR3: CASSLGGAGNTIYF; DNA: TGCGCCAGCAGCTTGGGCGGTGCTGGAAACACCATATATTTT
V: TRBV3-1/TRBV3-2; J: TRBJ1-2; D: TRBD1; size: few; CDR3: CASSQVQLGGTGTYGYTF; DNA: TGTGCCAGCAGCCAAGTTCAATTAGGCGGGACAGGGACCTATGGCTACACCTTC
V: TRBV4-1; J: TRBJ1-2; D: NA; size: NA; CDR3: CASSPGGYGYTF; DNA: TGCGCCAGCAGCCCGGGGGGCTATGGCTACACCTTC
V: TRBV6-5; J: TRBJ1-2; D: NA; size: NA; CDR3: CASSYVRGMVDYGYTF; DNA: TGTGCCAGCAGTTACGTGCGGGGTATGGTTGACTATGGCTACACCTTC
V: TRBV2; J: TRBJ1-1; D: NA; size: NA; CDR3: CAPFATTRADTEAFF; DNA: TGTGCCCCTTTTGCGACGACTAGGGCGGACACTGAAGCTTTCTTT
V: TRBV5-1; J: TRBJ2-2; D: NA; size: few; CDR3: CASSTGGHTGELFF; DNA: TGCGCCAGCAGCACCGGAGGGCACACCGGGGAGCTGTTTTTT
V: TRBV29-1; J: TRBJ1-1; D: TRBD1; size: NA; CDR3: CSTDRGNTEAFF; DNA: TGCAGCACAGACAGGGGGAACACTGAAGCTTTCTTT
V: TRBV2; J: TRBJ1-1; D: NA; size: NA; CDR3: CASSELTGPNTEAFF; DNA: TGTGCCAGCAGTGAGTTAACAGGCCCGAACACTGAAGCTTTCTTT
V: TRBV7-9; J: TRBJ2-5; D: TRBD1; size: NA; CDR3: CASSARQGIMETQYF; DNA: TGTGCCAGCAGCGCAAGACAGGGGATCATGGAGACCCAGTACTTC
V: TRBV4-2; J: TRBJ1-1; D: NA; size: NA; CDR3: CASSQDRRGRRSEAFF; DNA: TGTGCCAGCAGCCAAGATCGACGGGGAAGAAGGTCTGAAGCTTTCTTT
V: TRBV9; J: TRBJ1-2; D: NA; size: many; CDR3: CASSVGQDYGYTF; DNA: TGTGCCAGCAGCGTAGGACAGGACTATGGCTACACCTTC
V: TRBV19; J: TRBJ1-2; D: TRBD1; size: NA; CDR3: CASSRDRGYGYTF; DNA: TGTGCCAGTAGCCGGGACAGGGGCTATGGCTACACCTTC
V: TRBV10-3; J: TRBJ2-3; D: TRBD2; size: once; CDR3: CAISDLAGGLTDTQYF; DNA: TGTGCCATCAGTGATTTAGCGGGAGGGTTAACAGATACGCAGTATTTT
V: TRBV9; J: TRBJ1-5; D: NA; size: NA; CDR3: CASSVDGGSNQPQHF; DNA: TGTGCCAGCAGCGTAGACGGGGGGAGCAATCAGCCCCAGCATTTT